Presented here are 26 T cell receptor beta chains from one specimen sequenced in a study of CXCR3-negative and CXCR3-positive naive CD8 T cells (dated by TCRdb to between 2017 and 2020). Broad study findings and their caveats: Compared with CXCR3-negative naive cells, CXCR3-positive naive cells had TRB CDR3s with higher hydrophobicity (lower Kidera factor 4), lower energy, and higher strength and volume indices.

Their recognized antigens are unknown. The instrument was a NextSeq 550. The Human TCR Profiling Kit (MiLaboratory) was used to prepare UMI-labeled 5' RACE TRB cDNA libraries. Based on TCRdb reprocessing of the reads, there is one entry per CDR3 protein sequence, and DNA is missing. In this sample's table one finds 100,000 to 150,000 distinct CDR3 sequences. The top ten clones comprise around 0.62% of the sample. The sequenced sample consisted of naive CXCR3+ CD8+ T cells from blood. The cell subset or site label, read with the paper, signifies: CD45RO-CCR7+CD27+CD95- naive CD8+ T cells expressing CXCR3 (TNR3+). The receptors come from a human donor in good health. Some clones in this sample may be carry-over from other donors' samples.

CDR3 sequence: CSVSMASGYTF. This chain links TRBV29-1 with TRBJ1-2. The germline CDR1 and CDR2 sequences are SQVTM and ANQGSEA. The CDR3 runs 11 residues. The complete variable domain, with remaining parts taken from reference TRBV29-1 and TRBJ1-2, reads SAVISQKPSRDICQRGTSLTIQCQVDSQVTMMFWYRQQPGQSLTLIATANQGSEATYESGFVIDKFPISRPNLTFSTLTVSNMSPEDSSIYLCSVSMASGYTFGSGTRLTVV.

The V gene is TRBV6-6, the J gene TRBJ2-3; TCRdb outputs TRBD2, but without DNA this stays unchecked. This CDR3 spans 17 amino acids. CDR1 is MNHNY and CDR2 is SVGAGI in the germline V gene (reference sequence). The CDR3 loop reads CASSYRWDLPNTDTQYF.

The genes are TRBV6-2 or TRBV6-3 and TRBJ2-1; the TRBD1 assignment by TCRdb is unverifiable without DNA. This CDR3 is built from 16 residues. The germline V gene encodes CDR1 MNHEY and CDR2 SVGEGT. The CDR3 loop is CASSPGGQGIDNEQFF.

The rearrangement links TRBV27 to TRBJ1-1; the TRBD1 assignment by TCRdb is unverifiable without DNA. Germline CDR1 and CDR2: MNHEY and SMNVEV (reference sequence). CDR3 length: 15 amino acids. The CDR3 region is CASSPGGTVNTEAFF.

The chain combines TRBV29-1 with TRBJ2-5; TCRdb's D call, TRBD2, is unchecked because there is no DNA. The CDR3 length is 14 residues. Germline values: CDR1 SQVTM, CDR2 ANQGSEA. The CDR3 reads CSAEEGDFGETQYF.

V usage is TRBV4-3 and J usage is TRBJ2-7; TCRdb gives TRBD1 as the D gene, but with no DNA this cannot be confirmed. The CDR3 extends over 15 amino acids. Germline V gene lookup returns CDR1 LGHNA and CDR2 YSLEER. CDR3 sequence reads: CASSQYRDSRYEQYF.

The chain combines TRBV20-1 with TRBJ1-1; TCRdb's assignment of TRBD1 cannot be checked, as there is no DNA. The V gene's germline CDR1 is DFQATT and CDR2 SNEGSKA (reference sequence). The CDR3 extends over 14 amino acids. The CDR3 spells CSARDRDRDTEAFF.

The chain uses TRBV29-1 and TRBJ2-7; TCRdb designates TRBD1, a call that cannot be tested without DNA. Germline V gives CDR1 SQVTM, CDR2 ANQGSEA. The CDR3 is made up of 13 amino acids. This CDR3 is CSVVSQGGHEQYF.

The chain uses TRBV15 and TRBJ2-5; TCRdb calls TRBD2, which cannot be checked without DNA. This CDR3 has 15 amino acids. Looked up from germline, CDR1 is LNHNV and CDR2 is YYDKDF (reference sequence). The CDR3 spells CATSRDASSGETQYF.

The rearrangement joins TRBV7-9 to TRBJ1-1. This CDR3 has 13 residues. Germline V gene sequence: CDR1 SEHNR, CDR2 FQNEAQ (reference sequence). This CDR3 is CASRSEGSTEAFF.

The V call is TRBV6-5, the J call TRBJ2-5; TCRdb selects TRBD1, and the lack of DNA leaves this call unchecked. The CDR3 loop spans 15 amino acids. The germline CDR1 and CDR2 sequences are MNHEY and SVGAGI. This chain's CDR3 is CASSLGGGVQETQYF.

The chain has TRBV27 and TRBJ1-4. The CDR3 runs to 14 residues. Germline CDR1 is MNHEY and CDR2 is SMNVEV (reference sequence). Here the CDR3 reads CASSLDGHPEKLFF.

V gene TRBV5-6 combines with J gene TRBJ2-1; TCRdb lists TRBD2, though no DNA is available to test this call. Germline-derived CDR1 and CDR2 are SGHDT and YYEEEE. The CDR3 consists of 16 residues. The chain's CDR3 is CASSLWASGGANEQFF.

V usage is TRBV28 and J usage is TRBJ2-3; TCRdb reports TRBD2, a call that lacks DNA to check it against. CDR1 and CDR2 from the germline V gene are MDHEN and SYDVKM. This CDR3 has 15 amino acids. The CDR3 spells CASLTAGGNTDTQYF.

The chain carries TRBV6-6 and TRBJ2-7; the D call of TRBD1 rests on TCRdb alone, since no DNA is present to check it. Germline V gives CDR1 MNHNY, CDR2 SVGAGI (reference sequence). The CDR3 has 12 amino acids. CDR3 residues: CASSPGAYEQYF.

V is TRBV10-3 and J is TRBJ1-5. CDR1 and CDR2 (germline): ENHRY, SYGVKD. The CDR3 totals 13 residues. The CDR3 loop reads CASRPAINQPQHF.

This chain joins TRBV4-3 and TRBJ2-5; TCRdb returns TRBD2, unconfirmable since there is no DNA. The CDR3 loop spans 16 amino acids. CDR1 LGHNA and CDR2 YSLEER come from the germline V gene. CDR3 amino acids: CASSQGLTGGRETQYF.

The V gene is TRBV20-1, the J gene TRBJ2-5; TCRdb designates TRBD2, a call that cannot be tested without DNA. Looked up from germline, CDR1 is DFQATT and CDR2 is SNEGSKA (reference sequence). The CDR3 extends over 13 amino acids. The CDR3 loop reads CSASHGLEETQYF.

The rearrangement joins TRBV29-1 to TRBJ1-1; TCRdb's assignment of TRBD1 cannot be checked, as there is no DNA. This CDR3 has 14 amino acids. Germline lookup yields CDR1 SQVTM and CDR2 ANQGSEA. The CDR3 here is CSVEGTGEGTEAFF.

The CDR3 sequence is CASSFGTGEITYEQYF. The rearrangement uses TRBV28 and TRBJ2-7; the D gene TCRdb calls, TRBD1, cannot be checked with no DNA. CDR1 and CDR2 (germline): MDHEN, SYDVKM. The CDR3 length is 16 residues.

The rearrangement uses TRBV20-1 and TRBJ2-3; TCRdb indicates TRBD2, and absent DNA this call remains unverified. In germline, CDR1 is DFQATT, CDR2 SNEGSKA (reference sequence). This CDR3 comprises 14 residues. CDR3 in amino acids: CSAAGLAGGDTQYF.

V gene TRBV10-1 combines with J gene TRBJ1-1; TCRdb proposes TRBD1, but this gene call is untestable without DNA. Germline V CDR1 and CDR2: WNHNN, SYGVQD (reference sequence). The CDR3 covers 15 residues. The CDR3 here is CASRLRQGASTEAFF.

The J gene is TRBJ1-2, the V gene TRBV15; no DNA is available, so the TRBD1 call from TCRdb remains unchecked. The CDR3 extends over 14 amino acids. Germline values: CDR1 LNHNV, CDR2 YYDKDF (reference sequence). The CDR3 reads CATSRGQGRYGYTF.

The chain has TRBV29-1 and TRBJ2-7; with no DNA, the TCRdb D assignment of TRBD2 cannot be verified. CDR1 is SQVTM, CDR2 ANQGSEA, per germline. The CDR3 contains 13 residues. CDR3: CSGLGGRDYEQYF.

The chain has TRBV6-5 and TRBJ2-7; TCRdb's assignment of TRBD1 cannot be checked, as there is no DNA. Germline V gene sequence: CDR1 MNHEY, CDR2 SVGAGI. This CDR3 contains 12 residues. CDR3 loop: CASSPGFYEQYF.

The chain joins TRBV5-1 to TRBJ2-1; TCRdb proposes TRBD1, but this gene call is untestable without DNA. This CDR3 has 11 amino acids. In germline, CDR1 is SGHRS, CDR2 YFSETQ. This chain's CDR3 is CASTRGDEQFF.